The 29 T cell receptor beta chains reported below all come from one sample, sequenced in a study of control samples from healthy donors and cancer patients. TCRdb's table, derived via immunoSEQ multiplex PCR, lists solely in-frame clones and lacks some. Of more than 85,000 clones listed, 85% to 90% are singletons. Sequencing used blood. The source is a woman in her fifties or sixties in good health.

The chain uses TRBV3-1 (or the pseudogene TRBV3-2) and TRBJ1-1; a weak D match, TRBD1 (5 bases). CDR1 is LGHDT, CDR2 YNNKEL, per germline (reference sequence). CDR3 length: 13 residues. Trimming left V 6 bases short and J 11 bases short, with 19 bases between. The DNA of the CDR3 is TGTGCCAGCAGTCTAGGGGTTGGACCAGGGGCTTTCTTT. Translating it yields CASSLGVGPGAFF.

This clone was picked up one time. This chain connects TRBV6-5 to TRBJ2-7; 7 nucleotides align to TRBD1. V trimming: 11 bases; J trimming: 1 base; junction bases outside the gene matches: 11. Germline assignment: CDR1 MNHEY and CDR2 SVGAGI. This CDR3 is 14 amino acids long. CDR3 in amino acids: CAGKPGQNSYEQYF. In DNA form, the CDR3 reads TGTGCCGGAAAACCGGGACAGAATTCCTACGAGCAGTACTTC.

The V gene is TRBV11-3, the J gene TRBJ2-3; perhaps D is TRBD1 or TRBD2 (5 bases each). V lost 5 bases and J 2 bases, leaving 11 bases between the germline ends. The germline V gene encodes CDR1 SGHNT and CDR2 YENEEA. This CDR3 has 14 amino acids. CDR3 DNA sequence: TGTGCCAGCAGCCCCGGGACCCACACAGATACGCAGTATTTT. The encoded protein is CASSPGTHTDTQYF. The full variable domain, completed using reference TRBV11-3 and TRBJ2-3, is EAGVVQSPRYKIIEKKQPVAFWCNPISGHNTLYWYLQNLGQGPELLIRYENEEAVDDSQLPKDRFSAERLKGVDSTLKIQPAELGDSAVYLCASSPGTHTDTQYFGPGTRLTVL.

The chain recombines TRBV4-2 with TRBJ2-7; D is possibly TRBD1 (6 bases). Germline V gene lookup returns CDR1 LGHNA and CDR2 YNFKEQ. This CDR3 region has 15 residues. Trimming took 1 base from V and 9 from J, leaving 19 bases between them. The CDR3 nucleotides read TGTGCCAGCAGCCAAGGAGGGTCAGGGGCCCAGGCGCAGTACTTC. Translation gives CASSQGGSGAQAQYF.

In its sample, this clone was seen once. The chain recombines TRBV5-1 with TRBJ1-5; TRBD1 matches 7 bases. The germline gives CDR1 SGHRS, CDR2 YFSETQ. The junction had 9 bases not matched to a gene; V was cut back by 4 bases and J by 2 bases. The CDR3 runs 16 residues. CDR3 loop: CASSPGDRAGNQPQHF. CDR3 coding DNA: TGCGCCAGCAGCCCGGGTGACAGGGCCGGCAATCAGCCCCAGCATTTT.

The CDR3 bases are TGTGCCAGCAGCTTACATAACACTGAAGCTTTCTTT. It specifies CASSLHNTEAFF. This chain uses TRBV7-9 with TRBJ1-1, with D hard to call. Trimming removed 2 bases at V and 2 bases at J, with 3 bases between. The CDR3 totals 12 residues. Germline-derived CDR1 and CDR2 are SEHNR and FQNEAQ (reference sequence).

The chain links TRBV9 to TRBJ1-2, with D uncertain. The CDR3 loop spans 14 amino acids. Germline-derived CDR1 and CDR2 are SGDLS and YYNGEE. The V gene lost 1 base and the J gene lost 8 bases, with 15 bases spanning the gap. The CDR3 reads CASSVSPVPQGYTF. DNA of the CDR3: TGTGCCAGCAGCGTAAGCCCCGTCCCCCAGGGCTACACCTTC.

The rearrangement joins TRBV2 to TRBJ1-5; D remains ambiguous. This CDR3 comprises 14 residues. Trimming left V 8 bases short and J 2 bases short, with 13 bases between. Germline assignment: CDR1 SNHLY and CDR2 FYNNEI. The CDR3 nucleotides are TGTGCCAGCTCGCTGGAGGCGGGCAATCAGCCCCAGCATTTT. It yields the protein CASSLEAGNQPQHF.

The chain uses TRBV11-3 and TRBJ1-1; D is unresolved. V was cut by 2 bases and J by 0 bases, with 4 bases left in between. Germline CDR1 is SGHNT and CDR2 is YENEEA. CDR3 size: 13 residues. CDR3 protein: CASSLQVNTEAFF. Here the CDR3 DNA reads TGTGCCAGCAGCTTACAGGTGAACACTGAAGCTTTCTTT.

This clone has only one observation. J is TRBJ1-5 and V is TRBV30; D is ambiguous. CDR3 length: 14 residues. Germline-derived CDR1 and CDR2 are GTSNPN and SVGIG (reference sequence). Trimming shortened V by 0 bases and J by 3 bases, and 9 bases separated the two germline ends. The CDR3 reads CAWSVGSYNQPQHF. The CDR3 region has the DNA TGTGCCTGGAGTGTAGGCAGCTACAATCAGCCCCAGCATTTT.

This chain joins TRBV5-1 and TRBJ2-5; a possible D gene is TRBD1 (5 bases). The V gene lost 0 bases and the J gene lost 5 bases, with 5 bases spanning the gap. This CDR3 spans 12 amino acids. Germline CDR1 reads SGHRS; CDR2 reads YFSETQ. CDR3 region: CASSLEGETQYF. Here the CDR3 DNA reads TGCGCCAGCAGCTTGGAGGGGGAGACCCAGTACTTC. Full variable domain (outside the CDR3, taken from reference TRBV5-1 and TRBJ2-5): KAGVTQTPRYLIKTRGQQVTLSCSPISGHRSVSWYQQTPGQGLQFLFEYFSETQRNKGNFPGRFSGRQFSNSRSEMNVSTLELGDSALYLCASSLEGETQYFGPGTRLLVL.

This chain joins TRBV6-6 and TRBJ2-7, with D possibly TRBD2 on 6 matching bases. CDR1 MNHNY and CDR2 SVGAGI come from the germline V gene (reference sequence). Trimming shortened V by 2 bases and J by 1 base, and 15 bases separated the two germline ends. The CDR3 contains 16 residues. In DNA form, the CDR3 reads TGTGCCAGCAGTTACGTATTAGCGGTAATATCCTACGAGCAGTACTTC. This encodes CASSYVLAVISYEQYF.

This chain uses TRBV21-1 with TRBJ2-7; no check of the table's D call, TRBD2, against the DNA was made. TRBV21-1 is listed as a pseudogene. The CDR3 runs 15 residues. The CDR3 DNA reads TGTGCCGCGATTCGTCCCCGGGAGGGGTCCTACGAGCAGTACGTC. Translated: CAAIRPREGSYEQYV.

The V and J genes are TRBV6-5 and TRBJ1-2, with D uncertain. CDR3 length: 12 residues. Germline CDR1 MNHEY, CDR2 SVGAGI. Trimming left V 2 bases short and J 6 bases short, with 7 bases between. In nucleotides, the CDR3 is TGTGCCAGCAGTTACGGCCAGGATGGCTACACCTTC. Its translation is CASSYGQDGYTF.

This chain joins TRBV6-1 and TRBJ1-5; D not certain. Germline assignment: CDR1 MNHNS and CDR2 SASEGT. V lost 3 bases and J 5 bases, leaving 14 bases between the germline ends. The CDR3 contains 15 residues. The DNA of the CDR3 is TGTGCCAGCAGTGAGGTCGGGATCACGTATCAGCCCCAGCATTTT. Its translation: CASSEVGITYQPQHF.

The V gene is TRBV10-2, the J gene TRBJ2-3, with a possible D match to TRBD2 (5 bases). CDR1 is WSHSY and CDR2 is SAAADI in the germline V gene. The V end lost 0 bases, the J end lost 4 bases, and 8 bases lay between the germline ends. The length of the CDR3 is 14 residues. CDR3 sequence: CASSESRGPDTQYF. CDR3 nucleotide sequence: TGCGCCAGCAGTGAGTCGCGCGGGCCAGATACGCAGTATTTT.

This chain joins TRBV5-6 and TRBJ2-7; D may be TRBD1 (5 bases). CDR3 length: 14 amino acids. V gave up 3 bases and J gave up 5 bases, with 15 bases separating them. CDR1 and CDR2 from the germline V gene are SGHDT and YYEEEE. The CDR3 loop reads CASSSFLAGNEQYV. CDR3 DNA sequence: TGTGCCAGCAGCTCTTTTTTAGCAGGGAACGAGCAGTACGTC.

The V gene is TRBV3-1 (or the pseudogene TRBV3-2), the J gene TRBJ1-5; D ambiguous. Germline V CDR1 and CDR2: LGHDT, YNNKEL (reference sequence). The CDR3 has 15 residues. Trimming took 0 bases from V and 6 from J, leaving 12 bases between them. CDR3 residues: CASSQDHRGPQPQHF. Here the CDR3 DNA reads TGTGCCAGCAGCCAAGATCATAGAGGACCTCAGCCCCAGCATTTT.

The J gene is TRBJ1-2, the V gene TRBV6-2 or TRBV6-3; 7 nucleotides match TRBD1. With V trimmed by 4 bases and J by 8 bases, 7 bases remained unmatched. CDR1 and CDR2 (germline): MNHEY, SVGEGT. This CDR3 is built from 13 residues. CDR3 in DNA: TGTGCCAGCAGTTGGGGGACAGCAGGAGGCTACACCTTC. It specifies CASSWGTAGGYTF.

The rearrangement joins TRBV5-1 to TRBJ2-1, with D maybe TRBD1 (5 bases). V shed 0 bases and J shed 10 bases, with 8 bases lying between them. Germline loops: CDR1 SGHRS, CDR2 YFSETQ. The CDR3 extends over 12 amino acids. CDR3 protein: CASSLGTQEQFF. CDR3 bases: TGCGCCAGCAGCTTGGGGACACAAGAGCAGTTCTTC.

The chain uses TRBV19 and TRBJ2-1; tentative D call: TRBD2 (5 bases). This CDR3 has 16 residues. V was trimmed by 2 bases and J by 6 bases, leaving 17 bases between them. Germline loops: CDR1 LNHDA, CDR2 SQIVND (reference sequence). This CDR3 reads CASSIMGVGVSNEQFF. Here the CDR3 DNA reads TGTGCCAGTAGTATAATGGGTGTCGGGGTCTCCAATGAGCAGTTCTTC.

The rearrangement joins TRBV18 to TRBJ2-1, with unresolved D. This CDR3 spans 12 amino acids. The V end lost 2 bases, the J end lost 10 bases, and 9 bases lay between the germline ends. Germline V gene data show CDR1 as KGHSH and CDR2 as LQKENI. The CDR3 protein is CASSPMAEEQFF. In DNA form, the CDR3 reads TGTGCCAGCTCACCAATGGCAGAGGAGCAGTTCTTC. Together with reference TRBV18 and TRBJ2-1, the CDR3 gives the full variable domain: NAGVMQNPRHLVRRRGQEARLRCSPMKGHSHVYWYRQLPEEGLKFMVYLQKENIIDESGMPKERFSAEFPKEGPSILRIQQVVRGDSAAYFCASSPMAEEQFFGPGTRLTVL.

On this clone itself: One junction end does not reproduce the germline sequence, and a read error may be involved. V is TRBV18 and J is TRBJ2-5; D unresolved. CDR1 is KGHSH, CDR2 LQKENI, per germline. The CDR3 has 13 residues. CDR3 region: CASSAGLEESQYF. The CDR3 region has the DNA TGTGCCAGCTCAGCAGGCCTGGAAGAGTCCCAGTACTTC.

This rearrangement joins TRBV7-9 to TRBJ2-5; D not certain. Trimming shortened V by 1 base and J by 0 bases, and 9 bases separated the two germline ends. CDR1 is SEHNR, CDR2 FQNEAQ, per germline (reference sequence). The CDR3 has 15 amino acids. The CDR3 bases are TGTGCCAGCAGCTTAGTACCAGATTACCAAGAGACCCAGTACTTC. It is translated as CASSLVPDYQETQYF.

The genes are TRBV6-2 or TRBV6-3 and TRBJ1-3, with a weak D call TRBD1 (5 bases). The CDR3 consists of 14 residues. V was shortened by 6 bases and J by 4 bases, with 13 bases between the two germline ends. Germline loops: CDR1 MNHEY, CDR2 SVGEGT. The CDR3: CASSPWRTGNTIYF. Written as DNA, the CDR3 is TGTGCCAGCAGCCCATGGAGGACAGGAAACACCATATATTTT.

The chain uses TRBV15 and TRBJ2-5; 7 bases agree with TRBD1. Losses at the gene ends were 3 bases for V and 5 bases for J; bases not matched to a gene: 9. Per the germline V gene, CDR1 is LNHNV and CDR2 is YYDKDF (reference sequence). CDR3 length equals 15 residues. Here the CDR3 reads CATSRKIGGGETQYF. The DNA of the CDR3 is TGTGCCACCAGCAGGAAAATAGGGGGCGGGGAGACCCAGTACTTC.

The V call is TRBV6-5, the J call TRBJ2-1, with D maybe TRBD1 (6 bases). Deletions cut 5 bases from V and 7 bases from J, with 12 bases between. The germline V gene encodes CDR1 MNHEY and CDR2 SVGAGI. The CDR3 is 13 amino acids. The CDR3 loop reads CASSPQGRNEQFF. The CDR3 coding sequence is TGTGCCAGCAGTCCCCAGGGGCGGAATGAGCAGTTCTTC.

J is TRBJ1-1 and V is TRBV5-6; no reliable D call. The V end was cut by 0 bases, the J end by 0 bases, with 9 bases between. The CDR3 is 15 amino acids. From germline, CDR1 is SGHDT and CDR2 YYEEEE. CDR3 sequence reads: CASSLVAAMNTEAFF. CDR3 DNA: TGTGCCAGCAGCTTGGTTGCGGCCATGAACACTGAAGCTTTCTTT.

The chain employs TRBV10-2 and TRBJ1-5; D gene ambiguous. The CDR3 consists of 14 residues. Germline V gives CDR1 WSHSY, CDR2 SAAADI. Trimming left V 2 bases short and J 4 bases short, with 9 bases between. CDR3 nucleotides: TGCGCCAGCAGTGAGGTTAATACAAATCAGCCCCAGCATTTT. Translation: CASSEVNTNQPQHF.